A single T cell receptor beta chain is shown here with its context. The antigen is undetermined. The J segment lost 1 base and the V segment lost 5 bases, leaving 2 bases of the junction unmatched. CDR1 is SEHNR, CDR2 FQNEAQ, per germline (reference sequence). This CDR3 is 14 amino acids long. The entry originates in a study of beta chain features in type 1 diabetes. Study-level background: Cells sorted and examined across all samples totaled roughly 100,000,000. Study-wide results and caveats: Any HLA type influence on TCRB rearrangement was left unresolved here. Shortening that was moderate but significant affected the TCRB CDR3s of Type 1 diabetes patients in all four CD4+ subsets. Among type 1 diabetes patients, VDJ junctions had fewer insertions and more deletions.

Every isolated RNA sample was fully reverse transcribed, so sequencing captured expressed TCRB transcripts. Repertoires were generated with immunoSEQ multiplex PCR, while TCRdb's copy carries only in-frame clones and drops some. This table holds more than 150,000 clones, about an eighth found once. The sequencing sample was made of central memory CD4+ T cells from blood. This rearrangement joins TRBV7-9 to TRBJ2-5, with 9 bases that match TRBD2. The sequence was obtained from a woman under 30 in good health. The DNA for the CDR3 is TGTGCCAGCAGCCGAGCGGGGGGCCAAGAGACCCAGTACTTC. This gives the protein CASSRAGGQETQYF. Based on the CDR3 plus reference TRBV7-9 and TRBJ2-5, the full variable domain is DTGVSQNPRHKITKRGQNVTFRCDPISEHNRLYWYRQTLGQGPEFLTYFQNEAQLEKSRLLSDRFSAERPKGSFSTLEIQRTEQGDSAMYLCASSRAGGQETQYFGPGTRLLVL.